This T cell receptor beta chain stems from a study of graft-versus-host responses after intestinal transplantation. Study-wide background: For around 3 years after anti-thymocyte globulin induction, all recipients took tacrolimus and steroids.

With respect to this clone: The antigen remains undetermined.

The CDR3 contains 15 residues. The trim removed 4 bases at V and 0 bases at J, leaving 4 bases unmatched. Germline lookup yields CDR1 SGHNT and CDR2 YYREEE (reference sequence). TCRdb's copy holds only in-frame clones and misses some; the assay was immunoSEQ multiplex PCR. Of roughly 100,000 clones in the sample, just under 95% were seen once. The V and J genes are TRBV5-4 and TRBJ2-1; 7 bases fit TRBD1. Sequencing used unstimulated CD8+ T cells sorted from spleen or lymph node cells, obtained before transplant. This clonotype was sampled from a human donor who was the organ donor for an intestinal transplant. CDR3 residues: CASSPGTASYNEQFF. The CDR3 DNA is TGTGCCAGCAGCCCCGGGACAGCCTCCTACAATGAGCAGTTCTTC.